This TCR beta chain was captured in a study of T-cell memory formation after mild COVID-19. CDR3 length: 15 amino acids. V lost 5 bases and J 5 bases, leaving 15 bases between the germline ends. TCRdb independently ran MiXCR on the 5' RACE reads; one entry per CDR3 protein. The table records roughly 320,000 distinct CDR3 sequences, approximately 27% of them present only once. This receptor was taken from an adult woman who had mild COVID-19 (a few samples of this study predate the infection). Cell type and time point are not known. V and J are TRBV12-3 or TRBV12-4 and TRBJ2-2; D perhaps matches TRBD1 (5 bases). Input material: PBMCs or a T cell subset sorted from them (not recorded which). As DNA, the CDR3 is TGTGCCAGCAGTCCTCCCCAGGGTGGGACCGGGGAGCTGTTTTTT. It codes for CASSPPQGGTGELFF.